Presented here are 12 T cell receptor beta chains from one specimen sequenced in a study of cytomegalovirus exposure and HLA in healthy donors. PCR was performed using 60 Vbeta and 13 Jbeta primers. The data were produced by immunoSEQ multiplex PCR, yet TCRdb's version contains in-frame clones alone and is incomplete. The sample yields about 150,000 clones, roughly 80% seen once. Source material: PBMCs. All receptors come from a man aged 25-45 years in good health and CMV-seronegative.

The chain joins TRBV6-1 to TRBJ1-1, with a possible D match to TRBD1 (6 bases). Trimming stripped 6 bases from V and 10 bases from J, with 18 bases between. Germline values: CDR1 MNHNS, CDR2 SASEGT. This CDR3 is built from 13 residues. The CDR3 sequence is CASSLLGRGGAFF. The CDR3 region has the DNA TGTGCCAGCAGCCTGTTGGGGAGGGGGGGAGCTTTCTTT.

This chain joins TRBV6-5 and TRBJ2-2, with TRBD2 matching over 7 bases. The trim removed 5 bases at V and 6 bases at J, leaving 6 bases unmatched. Germline V lookup: CDR1 MNHEY, CDR2 SVGAGI. This CDR3 is built from 14 residues. CDR3 nucleotide sequence: TGTGCCAGCAGTGAAACGGGAGGAGCCGGGGAGCTGTTTTTT. Its protein is CASSETGGAGELFF.

The chain links TRBV5-1 to TRBJ2-5, with 11 nucleotides matching TRBD2. CDR1 SGHRS and CDR2 YFSETQ come from the germline V gene. The ends lost 1 base at V and 0 bases at J; junction bases unmatched: 2. The CDR3 has 16 amino acids. CDR3 sequence: CASSLRTSGYQETQYF. CDR3 DNA: TGCGCCAGCAGCTTGAGGACTAGCGGGTACCAAGAGACCCAGTACTTC.

The chain is built from TRBV30 and TRBJ1-1; TRBD1 is a possible D gene (5 bases). Germline CDR1 and CDR2: GTSNPN and SVGIG (reference sequence). The CDR3 is 14 amino acids. V was trimmed by 2 bases and J by 6 bases, leaving 16 bases between them. The CDR3 protein is CAWSYNQGSAEAFF. The CDR3 DNA reads TGTGCCTGGAGTTACAATCAGGGATCAGCTGAAGCTTTCTTT.

The rearrangement uses TRBV2 and TRBJ1-1; TRBD1 matches 8 bases. This CDR3 spans 14 amino acids. Germline V lookup: CDR1 SNHLY, CDR2 FYNNEI. The V and J ends lost 4 bases and 3 bases, in that order; junction bases with no gene match: 4. The CDR3 sequence: CASSGRGQDTEAFF. Here the CDR3 DNA reads TGTGCCAGCAGTGGCAGGGGGCAGGACACTGAAGCTTTCTTT.

This clone was seen only once. The chain carries TRBV7-9 and TRBJ1-3; D might be TRBD1 (5 bases). This CDR3 has 16 amino acids. The ends were cut back, 1 base at V and 1 base at J, with 11 bases in the middle. The V gene's germline CDR1 is SEHNR and CDR2 FQNEAQ (reference sequence). In nucleotides, the CDR3 is TGTGCCAGCAGCTTAGAAGGCAGGGCATCTGGAAACACCATATATTTT. It codes for CASSLEGRASGNTIYF.

The chain is built from TRBV7-2 and TRBJ2-1, with 9 bases aligning to TRBD2. The CDR3 spans 17 residues. The V and J ends lost 5 bases and 0 bases, in that order; junction bases with no gene match: 8. The germline gives CDR1 SGHTA, CDR2 FQGNSA. The CDR3 protein is CASSRSPLAGSYNEQFF. Here the CDR3 DNA reads TGTGCCAGCAGCCGATCCCCACTAGCGGGCTCCTACAATGAGCAGTTCTTC.

The chain links TRBV28 to TRBJ1-2; D is possibly TRBD1 (5 bases). The CDR3 sequence is 13 residues long. V lost 4 bases to trimming and J lost 2 bases, with 8 bases between them. Germline CDR1 and CDR2: MDHEN and SYDVKM. CDR3 sequence reads: CASSSDKNYGYTF. The CDR3 nucleotides are TGTGCCAGCAGTTCGGACAAGAACTATGGCTACACCTTC.

This clone was observed a handful of times. The V and J genes are TRBV18 and TRBJ1-2, with D perhaps matching TRBD1 (5 bases). The V end lost 4 bases, the J end lost 2 bases, and 14 bases lay between the germline ends. In germline, CDR1 is KGHSH, CDR2 LQKENI. This CDR3 region has 15 residues. Here the CDR3 reads CASSRRVQDNYGYTF. For the CDR3, the DNA is TGTGCCAGCTCACGTCGAGTACAGGACAACTATGGCTACACCTTC. The full variable domain, in which reference TRBV18 and TRBJ1-2 provide the parts outside the CDR3, is NAGVMQNPRHLVRRRGQEARLRCSPMKGHSHVYWYRQLPEEGLKFMVYLQKENIIDESGMPKERFSAEFPKEGPSILRIQQVVRGDSAAYFCASSRRVQDNYGYTFGSGTRLTVV.

The chain recombines TRBV4-3 with TRBJ1-3; a weak D match, TRBD1 (5 bases). Deletions cut 3 bases from V and 3 bases from J, with 9 bases between. The CDR3 extends over 14 amino acids. Germline V gene data show CDR1 as LGHNA and CDR2 as YSLEER. As DNA, the CDR3 is TGCGCCAGCAGCCAGGTGACAGTTGGAAACACCATATATTTT. Its protein is CASSQVTVGNTIYF.

This chain links TRBV6-6 with TRBJ1-2, with TRBD1 as a possible D gene (6 bases). The CDR3 consists of 14 residues. CDR1 and CDR2 from the germline V gene are MNHNY and SVGAGI (reference sequence). Trimming shortened V by 7 bases and J by 3 bases, and 15 bases separated the two germline ends. CDR3 DNA sequence: TGTGCCAGCAAAATGGGGGCAGGATACTATGGCTACACCTTC. Translating it yields CASKMGAGYYGYTF.

This rearrangement joins TRBV2 to TRBJ1-2, with D tentatively TRBD1 (6 bases). V lost 5 bases and J 2 bases, leaving 15 bases between the germline ends. The CDR3 length is 15 residues. CDR1 SNHLY and CDR2 FYNNEI come from the germline V gene. In DNA, the CDR3 is TGTGCCAGCAGTTTATTTGGACAGAGCAACTATGGCTACACCTTC. Translated, it gives CASSLFGQSNYGYTF.